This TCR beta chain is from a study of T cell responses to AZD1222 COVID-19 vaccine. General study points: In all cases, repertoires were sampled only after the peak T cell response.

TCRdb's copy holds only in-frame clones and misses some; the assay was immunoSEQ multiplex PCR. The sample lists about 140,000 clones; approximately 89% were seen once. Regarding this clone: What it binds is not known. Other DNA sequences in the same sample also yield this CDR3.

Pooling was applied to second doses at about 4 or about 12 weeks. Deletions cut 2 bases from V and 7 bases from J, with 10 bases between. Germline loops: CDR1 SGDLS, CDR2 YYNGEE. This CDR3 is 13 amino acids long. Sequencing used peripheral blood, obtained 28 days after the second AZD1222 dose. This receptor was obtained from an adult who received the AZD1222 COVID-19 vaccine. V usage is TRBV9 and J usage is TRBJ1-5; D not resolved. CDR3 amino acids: CASSVGVNQPQHF. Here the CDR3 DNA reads TGTGCCAGCAGCGTCGGTGTGAACCAGCCCCAGCATTTT.